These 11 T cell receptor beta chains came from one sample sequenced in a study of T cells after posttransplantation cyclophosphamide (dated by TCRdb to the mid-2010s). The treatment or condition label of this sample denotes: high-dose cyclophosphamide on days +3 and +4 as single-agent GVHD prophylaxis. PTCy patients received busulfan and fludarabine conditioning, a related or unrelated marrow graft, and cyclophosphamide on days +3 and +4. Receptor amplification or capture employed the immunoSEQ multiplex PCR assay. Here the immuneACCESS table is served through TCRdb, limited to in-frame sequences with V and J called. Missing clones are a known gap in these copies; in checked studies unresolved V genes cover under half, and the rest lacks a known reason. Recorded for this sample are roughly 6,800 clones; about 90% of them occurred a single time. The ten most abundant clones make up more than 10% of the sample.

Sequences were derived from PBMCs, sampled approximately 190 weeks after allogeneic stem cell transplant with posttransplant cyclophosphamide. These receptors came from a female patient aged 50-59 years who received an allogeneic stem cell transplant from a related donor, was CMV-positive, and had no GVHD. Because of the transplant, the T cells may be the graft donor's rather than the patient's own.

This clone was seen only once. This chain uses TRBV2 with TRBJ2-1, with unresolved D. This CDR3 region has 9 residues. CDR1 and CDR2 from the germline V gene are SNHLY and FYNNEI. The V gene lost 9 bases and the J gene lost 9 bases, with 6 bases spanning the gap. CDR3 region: CARGIEQFF. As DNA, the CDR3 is TGTGCCAGGGGCATTGAGCAGTTCTTC.

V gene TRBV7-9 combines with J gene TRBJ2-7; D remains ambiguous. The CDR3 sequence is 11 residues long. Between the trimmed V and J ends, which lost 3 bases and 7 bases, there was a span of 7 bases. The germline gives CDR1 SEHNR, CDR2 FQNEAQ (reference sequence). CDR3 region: CASSLSVEQYF. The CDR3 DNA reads TGTGCCAGCAGCTTGTCAGTTGAGCAGTACTTC.

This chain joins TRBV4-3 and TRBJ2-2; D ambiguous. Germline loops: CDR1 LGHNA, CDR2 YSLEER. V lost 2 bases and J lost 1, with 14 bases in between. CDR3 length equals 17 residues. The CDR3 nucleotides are TGCGCCAGCAGCCAAATGCGCCTTGCTTTGAACACCGGGGAGCTGTTTTTT. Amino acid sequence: CASSQMRLALNTGELFF.

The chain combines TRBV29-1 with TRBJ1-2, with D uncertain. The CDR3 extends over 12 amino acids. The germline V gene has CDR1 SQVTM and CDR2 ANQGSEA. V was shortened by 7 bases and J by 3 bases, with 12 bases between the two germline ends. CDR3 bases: TGCAGCGCCAAGGACGGGGACTATGGCTACACCTTC. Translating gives CSAKDGDYGYTF. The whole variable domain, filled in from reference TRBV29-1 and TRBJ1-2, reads SAVISQKPSRDICQRGTSLTIQCQVDSQVTMMFWYRQQPGQSLTLIATANQGSEATYESGFVIDKFPISRPNLTFSTLTVSNMSPEDSSIYLCSAKDGDYGYTFGSGTRLTVV.

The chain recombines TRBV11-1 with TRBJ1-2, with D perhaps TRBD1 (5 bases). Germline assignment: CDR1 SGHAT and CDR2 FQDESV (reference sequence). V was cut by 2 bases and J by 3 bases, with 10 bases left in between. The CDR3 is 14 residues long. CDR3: CASSLRQGYYGYTF. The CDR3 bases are TGTGCCAGCAGCTTACGGCAGGGTTACTATGGCTACACCTTC.

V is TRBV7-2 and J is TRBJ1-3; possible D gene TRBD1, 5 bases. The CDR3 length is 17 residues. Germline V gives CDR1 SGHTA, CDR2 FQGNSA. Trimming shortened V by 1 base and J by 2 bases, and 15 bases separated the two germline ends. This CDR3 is CASSLGWGEGTGNTIYF. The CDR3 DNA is TGTGCCAGCAGCTTAGGATGGGGGGAAGGGACTGGAAACACCATATATTTT. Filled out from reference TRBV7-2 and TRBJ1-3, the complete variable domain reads GAGVSQSPSNKVTEKGKDVELRCDPISGHTALYWYRQSLGQGLEFLIYFQGNSAPDKSGLPSDRFSAERTGGSVSTLTIQRTQQEDSAVYLCASSLGWGEGTGNTIYFGEGSWLTVV.

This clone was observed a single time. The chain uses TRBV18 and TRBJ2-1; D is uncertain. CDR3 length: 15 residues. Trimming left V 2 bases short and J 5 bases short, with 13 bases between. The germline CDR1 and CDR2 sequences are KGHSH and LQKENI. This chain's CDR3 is CASSPAYSLHNEQFF. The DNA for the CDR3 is TGTGCCAGCTCACCAGCCTACTCGCTCCACAATGAGCAGTTCTTC.

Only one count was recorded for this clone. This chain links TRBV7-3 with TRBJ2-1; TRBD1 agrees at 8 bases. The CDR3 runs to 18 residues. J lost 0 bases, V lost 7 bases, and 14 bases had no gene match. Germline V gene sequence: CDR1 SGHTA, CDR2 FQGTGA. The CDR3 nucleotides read TGTGCCAGCACCCTTGCAGGGGGCGCAGCACTCTCCTACAATGAGCAGTTCTTC. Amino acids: CASTLAGGAALSYNEQFF.

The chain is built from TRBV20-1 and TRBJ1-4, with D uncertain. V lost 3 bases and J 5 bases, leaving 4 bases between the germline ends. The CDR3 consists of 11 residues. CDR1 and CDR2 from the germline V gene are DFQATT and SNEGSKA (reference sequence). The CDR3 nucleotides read TGCAGTGCTAGGGAGAATGAAAAACTGTTTTTT. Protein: CSARENEKLFF.

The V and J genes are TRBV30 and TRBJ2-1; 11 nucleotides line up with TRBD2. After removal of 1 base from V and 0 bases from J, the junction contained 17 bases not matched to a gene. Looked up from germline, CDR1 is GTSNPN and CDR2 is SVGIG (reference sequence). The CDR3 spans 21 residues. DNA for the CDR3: TGTGCCTGGAGTGGAACCTTGACTAGCGGGAAATCGTCCAGCTCCTACAATGAGCAGTTCTTC. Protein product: CAWSGTLTSGKSSSSYNEQFF.

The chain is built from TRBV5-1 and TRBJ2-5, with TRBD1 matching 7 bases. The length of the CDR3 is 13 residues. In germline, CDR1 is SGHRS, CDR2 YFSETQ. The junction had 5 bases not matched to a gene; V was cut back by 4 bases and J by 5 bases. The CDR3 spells CASSPQGLETQYF. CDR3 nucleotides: TGCGCCAGCAGCCCACAGGGGTTGGAGACCCAGTACTTC.